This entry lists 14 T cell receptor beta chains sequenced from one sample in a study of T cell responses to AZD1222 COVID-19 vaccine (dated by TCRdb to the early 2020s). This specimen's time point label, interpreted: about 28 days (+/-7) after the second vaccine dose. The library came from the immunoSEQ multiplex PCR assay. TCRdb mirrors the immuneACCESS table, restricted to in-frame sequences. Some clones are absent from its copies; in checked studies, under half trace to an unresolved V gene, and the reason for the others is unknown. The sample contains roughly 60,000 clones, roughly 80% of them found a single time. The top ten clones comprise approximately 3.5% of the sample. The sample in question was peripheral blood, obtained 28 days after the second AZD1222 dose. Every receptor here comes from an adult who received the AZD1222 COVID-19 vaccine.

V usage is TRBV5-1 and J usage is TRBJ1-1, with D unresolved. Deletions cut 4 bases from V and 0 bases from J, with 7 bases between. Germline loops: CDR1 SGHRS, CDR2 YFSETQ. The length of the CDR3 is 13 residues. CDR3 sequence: CASSAPMNTEAFF. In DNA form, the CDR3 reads TGCGCCAGCAGCGCCCCCATGAACACTGAAGCTTTCTTT.

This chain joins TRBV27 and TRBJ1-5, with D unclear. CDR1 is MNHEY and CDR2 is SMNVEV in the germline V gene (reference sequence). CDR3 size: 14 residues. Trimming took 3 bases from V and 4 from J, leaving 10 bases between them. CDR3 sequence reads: CASSFRASNQPQHF. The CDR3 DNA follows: TGTGCCAGCAGTTTTAGGGCGTCTAATCAGCCCCAGCATTTT.

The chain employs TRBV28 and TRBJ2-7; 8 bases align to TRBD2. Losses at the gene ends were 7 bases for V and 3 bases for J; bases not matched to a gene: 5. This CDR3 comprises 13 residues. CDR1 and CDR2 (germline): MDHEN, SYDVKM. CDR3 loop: CASTPGGDYEQYF. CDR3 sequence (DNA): TGTGCCAGCACCCCCGGGGGGGACTACGAGCAGTACTTC.

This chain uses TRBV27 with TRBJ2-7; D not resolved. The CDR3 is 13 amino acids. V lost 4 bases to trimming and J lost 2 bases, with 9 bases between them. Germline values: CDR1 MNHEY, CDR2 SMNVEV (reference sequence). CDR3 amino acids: CASSSTETYEQYF. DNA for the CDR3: TGTGCCAGCAGTTCCACGGAGACCTACGAGCAGTACTTC.

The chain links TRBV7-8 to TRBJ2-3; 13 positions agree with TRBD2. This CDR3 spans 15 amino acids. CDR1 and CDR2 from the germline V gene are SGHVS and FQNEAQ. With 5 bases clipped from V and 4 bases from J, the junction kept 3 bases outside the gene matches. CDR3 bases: TGTGCCAGCAGCCGAGGACTAGCGGGGGCAGATACGCAGTATTTT. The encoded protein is CASSRGLAGADTQYF.

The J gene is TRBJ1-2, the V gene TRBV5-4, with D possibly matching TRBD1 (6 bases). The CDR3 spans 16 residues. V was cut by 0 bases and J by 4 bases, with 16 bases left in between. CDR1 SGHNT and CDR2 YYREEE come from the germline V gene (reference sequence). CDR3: CASSLAGLGHFYGYTF. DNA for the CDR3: TGTGCCAGCAGCTTGGCCGGTTTGGGACATTTCTATGGCTACACCTTC. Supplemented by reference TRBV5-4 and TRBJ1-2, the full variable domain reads ETGVTQSPTHLIKTRGQQVTLRCSSQSGHNTVSWYQQALGQGPQFIFQYYREEENGRGNFPPRFSGLQFPNYSSELNVNALELDDSALYLCASSLAGLGHFYGYTFGSGTRLTVV.

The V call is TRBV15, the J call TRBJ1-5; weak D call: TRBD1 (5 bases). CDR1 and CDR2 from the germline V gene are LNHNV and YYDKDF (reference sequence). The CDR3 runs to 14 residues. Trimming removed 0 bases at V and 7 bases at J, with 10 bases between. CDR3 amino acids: CATSREKGLQPQHF. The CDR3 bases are TGTGCCACCAGCAGAGAAAAGGGACTCCAGCCCCAGCATTTT.

In DNA, the CDR3 is TGTGCCAGCAGCCAGGGCCTATATGGCTACACCTTC. This encodes CASSQGLYGYTF. The chain combines TRBV3-1 (or the pseudogene TRBV3-2) with TRBJ1-2, with D unclear. Trimming left V 3 bases short and J 5 bases short, with 7 bases between. CDR1 and CDR2 (germline): LGHDT, YNNKEL (reference sequence). The length of the CDR3 is 12 residues.

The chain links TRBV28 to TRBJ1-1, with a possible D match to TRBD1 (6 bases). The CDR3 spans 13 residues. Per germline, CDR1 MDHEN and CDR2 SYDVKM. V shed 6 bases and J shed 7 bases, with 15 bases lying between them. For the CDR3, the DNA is TGTGCCAGCAGCATGGGGGCGCGAGGTGAAGCTTTCTTT. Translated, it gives CASSMGARGEAFF.

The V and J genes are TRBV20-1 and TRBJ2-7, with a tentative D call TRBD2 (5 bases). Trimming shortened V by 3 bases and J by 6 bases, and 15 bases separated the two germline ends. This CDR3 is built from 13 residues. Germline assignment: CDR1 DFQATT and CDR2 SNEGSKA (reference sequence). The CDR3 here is CSASTGVLVEQYF. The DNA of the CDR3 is TGCAGTGCTAGTACCGGGGTGTTGGTCGAGCAGTACTTC.

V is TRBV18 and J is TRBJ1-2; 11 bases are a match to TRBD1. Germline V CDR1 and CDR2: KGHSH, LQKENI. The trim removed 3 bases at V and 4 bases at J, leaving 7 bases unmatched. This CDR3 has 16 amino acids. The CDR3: CASSPSGTGGFYGYTF. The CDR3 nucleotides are TGTGCCAGCTCACCGTCCGGGACAGGGGGGTTCTATGGCTACACCTTC.

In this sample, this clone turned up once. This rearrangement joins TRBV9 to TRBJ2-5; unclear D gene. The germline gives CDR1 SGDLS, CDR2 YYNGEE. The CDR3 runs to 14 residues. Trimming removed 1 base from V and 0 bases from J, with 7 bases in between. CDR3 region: CASSVLSDQETQYF. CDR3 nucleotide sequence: TGTGCCAGCAGCGTACTTTCAGACCAAGAGACCCAGTACTTC.

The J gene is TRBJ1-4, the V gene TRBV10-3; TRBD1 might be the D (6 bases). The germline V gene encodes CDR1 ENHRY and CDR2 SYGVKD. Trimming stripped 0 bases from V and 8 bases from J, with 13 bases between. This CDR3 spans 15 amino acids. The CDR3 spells CAISESLTGGEKLFF. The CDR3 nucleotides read TGTGCCATCAGTGAGTCCCTGACAGGTGGAGAAAAACTGTTTTTT.

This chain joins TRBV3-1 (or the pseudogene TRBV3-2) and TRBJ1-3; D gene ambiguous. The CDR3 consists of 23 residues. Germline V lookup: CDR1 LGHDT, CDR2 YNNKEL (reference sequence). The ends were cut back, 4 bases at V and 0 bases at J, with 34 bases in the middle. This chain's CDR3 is CASSPLAPYALPLPGNSGNTIYF. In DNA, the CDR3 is TGTGCCAGCAGCCCCCTCGCCCCCTACGCGCTACCACTACCAGGAAACTCTGGAAACACCATATATTTT.